The sequence of this T cell receptor beta chain was determined in a study of blood T cells in healthy people across ages. V shed 3 bases and J shed 1 base, with 11 bases lying between them. CDR1 is SGHTA, CDR2 FQGNSA, per germline. CDR3 length equals 15 residues. PCR was performed a second time for about 7 to 12 cycles using a sample-barcoded 5' primer and a J-beta primer mix. One entry per CDR3 protein results from TCRdb running MiXCR on the 5' RACE reads. The repertoire consists of 750,000 to 850,000 distinct CDR3 sequences, with 20% to 25% occurring once and the leading ten covering more than 3%. The data also belong to a second study, concerning T cells of mothers and their children.

Sequenced material: blood. This TCR was recovered from a boy younger than 18 in good health. V gene TRBV7-2 combines with J gene TRBJ2-3; D unclear. The CDR3 reads CASSLGSTRTDTQYF. The CDR3 DNA sequence: TGTGCCAGCAGCTTGGGCTCCACGCGCACAGATACGCAGTATTTT.